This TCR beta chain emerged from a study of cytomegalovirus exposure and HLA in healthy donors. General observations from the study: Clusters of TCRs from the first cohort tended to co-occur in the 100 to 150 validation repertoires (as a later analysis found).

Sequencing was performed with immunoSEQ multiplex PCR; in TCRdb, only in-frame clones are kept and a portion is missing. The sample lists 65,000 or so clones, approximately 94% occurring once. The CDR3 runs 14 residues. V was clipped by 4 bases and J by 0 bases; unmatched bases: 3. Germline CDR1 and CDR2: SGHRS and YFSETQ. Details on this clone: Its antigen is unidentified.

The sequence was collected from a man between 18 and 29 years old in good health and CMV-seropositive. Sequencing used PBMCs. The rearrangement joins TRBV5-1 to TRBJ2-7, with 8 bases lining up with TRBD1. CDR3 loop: CASSLGQVSYEQYF. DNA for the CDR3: TGCGCCAGCAGCCTGGGACAGGTCTCCTACGAGCAGTACTTC.